The present TCR beta chain was sequenced within a study of metastatic and nonmetastatic thyroid tumors. Nobody among the patients had been given any treatment before thyroid surgery. This clone came up a few times. Trimming stripped 6 bases from V and 8 bases from J, with 19 bases between. The CDR3 spans 14 residues. CDR1 MNHNS and CDR2 SASEGT come from the germline V gene. TCRdb reanalyzed the PCR reads with MiXCR. The table records about 12,000 clones, approximately 33% of them present only once. This receptor was identified in a male donor with papillary thyroid cancer or a benign thyroid nodule (not recorded which). Some clones in this sample may be carry-over from other donors' samples. The sequenced sample was tumor tissue. The genes are TRBV6-1 and TRBJ1-2; a weak D match, TRBD1 (6 bases). The CDR3 sequence is CASSPVGGAEGYTF. CDR3 bases: TGTGCCAGCAGCCCAGTGGGGGGCGCGGAAGGCTACACCTTC.